The 15 T cell receptor beta chains below were found in one sample sequenced in a study of cytomegalovirus exposure and HLA in healthy donors. PCR was performed using 60 Vbeta and 13 Jbeta primers. The data were produced by immunoSEQ multiplex PCR, yet TCRdb's version contains in-frame clones alone and is incomplete. Of 100,000 to 150,000 clones in the sample, approximately 10% were seen once. What was sequenced was PBMCs. The origin of the receptors is a woman aged 18-35 years in good health and CMV-seropositive.

This clone was found a few times. The chain links TRBV28 to TRBJ1-5, with TRBD1 matching 8 bases. V shed 6 bases and J 0 bases; nucleotides not matched to a gene: 7. Germline-derived CDR1 and CDR2 are MDHEN and SYDVKM. The CDR3 spans 16 residues. DNA for the CDR3: TGTGCCAGCAGCCCAGGGGGCTACTATAGCAATCAGCCCCAGCATTTT. As protein: CASSPGGYYSNQPQHF.

This clone has a handful of counts. CDR3 amino acids: CASGGTVNTEAFF. The CDR3 DNA reads as TGTGCCAGCGGGGGGACGGTGAACACTGAAGCTTTCTTT. The chain uses TRBV6-1 and TRBJ1-1, with a tentative D call TRBD1 (5 bases). V was cut by 8 bases and J by 0 bases, with 10 bases left in between. This CDR3 has 13 residues. The V gene's germline CDR1 is MNHNS and CDR2 SASEGT.

The rearrangement joins TRBV5-6 to TRBJ2-3, with 9 bases fitting TRBD2. Germline assignment: CDR1 SGHDT and CDR2 YYEEEE. The V segment lost 4 bases and the J segment 1 base; nucleotides outside the gene matches: 7. The CDR3 extends over 16 amino acids. DNA of the CDR3: TGTGCCAGCAGCATGCCCGGACTAGCGCGCACAGATACGCAGTATTTT. This gives the protein CASSMPGLARTDTQYF.

This clone has only a few counts. This rearrangement joins TRBV10-3 to TRBJ1-2; TRBD1 matches 9 bases. The germline CDR1 and CDR2 sequences are ENHRY and SYGVKD. The V and J ends lost 4 bases and 2 bases, in that order; junction bases with no gene match: 2. CDR3 length equals 14 residues. The CDR3 nucleotides are TGTGCCATCAGTGGTACAGGGGGCAACTATGGCTACACCTTC. It translates to CAISGTGGNYGYTF.

Concerning this clone: An end of the junction differs from the germline gene, which may be a read error. The rearrangement joins TRBV6-1 to TRBJ1-6, with TRBD1 as a possible D gene (6 bases). CDR3 length equals 16 residues. Germline V lookup: CDR1 MNHNS, CDR2 SASEGT. Here the CDR3 DNA reads TGTGCCAGCAGTGAACGGTGGACAGCGACTAATTCGCCCCTCCACTTT. Translating it yields CASSERWTATNSPLHF.

The table lists this clone with a few counts. V usage is TRBV5-4 and J usage is TRBJ2-2, with 7 bases that match TRBD1. Germline values: CDR1 SGHNT, CDR2 YYREEE (reference sequence). The CDR3 consists of 15 residues. Germline trimming cut 4 bases from V and 5 bases from J; bases unmatched to any gene: 8. The DNA for the CDR3 is TGTGCCAGCAGCGTGGGGCCAGGGGGAACCGGGGAGCTGTTTTTT. The encoded protein is CASSVGPGGTGELFF. Complete variable domain (other parts from reference TRBV5-4 and TRBJ2-2): ETGVTQSPTHLIKTRGQQVTLRCSSQSGHNTVSWYQQALGQGPQFIFQYYREEENGRGNFPPRFSGLQFPNYSSELNVNALELDDSALYLCASSVGPGGTGELFFGEGSRLTVL.

This clone was counted a few times. The chain links TRBV7-2 to TRBJ1-2, with D maybe TRBD1 (6 bases). Trimming removed 1 base at V and 4 bases at J, with 10 bases between. The CDR3 is made up of 14 amino acids. Germline CDR1 is SGHTA and CDR2 is FQGNSA. The DNA for the CDR3 is TGTGCCAGCAGCTTAGTTACAGGGATCTATGGCTACACCTTC. This translates into CASSLVTGIYGYTF.

The chain is built from TRBV7-9 and TRBJ2-7; TRBD2 matches 8 bases. After removal of 2 bases from V and 0 bases from J, the junction contained 6 bases not matched to a gene. Germline CDR1 SEHNR, CDR2 FQNEAQ (reference sequence). CDR3 length: 16 amino acids. The chain's CDR3 is CASSLSFLAGSYEQYF. CDR3 DNA: TGTGCCAGCAGCTTATCGTTCCTAGCGGGCTCCTACGAGCAGTACTTC.

The chain joins TRBV28 to TRBJ1-2, with D possibly TRBD1 on 5 matching bases. The germline V and J ends were trimmed by 8 bases and 13 bases, with 20 bases remaining between them. The CDR3 totals 12 residues. The germline V gene encodes CDR1 MDHEN and CDR2 SYDVKM. The CDR3 DNA is TGTGCCAGCCCCTGGCGAAAGGACAATCCCACCTTC. The encoded protein is CASPWRKDNPTF.

The chain combines TRBV6-1 with TRBJ1-1; D not resolved. V dropped 8 bases and J dropped 1 base, with 5 bases sitting between them. Germline-derived CDR1 and CDR2 are MNHNS and SASEGT. The CDR3 is 11 amino acids. CDR3 loop: CASSGNTEAFF. DNA of the CDR3: TGTGCCAGCTCGGGGAACACTGAAGCTTTCTTT.

This clone came up a few times. This chain joins TRBV19 and TRBJ1-4; 8 bases map to TRBD1. Germline CDR1 and CDR2: LNHDA and SQIVND (reference sequence). After removal of 1 base from V and 6 bases from J, the junction contained 1 base not matched to a gene. CDR3 length: 14 residues. CDR3 loop: CASSIAQGDEKLFF. The CDR3 DNA is TGTGCCAGTAGTATAGCACAGGGGGATGAAAAACTGTTTTTT.

J is TRBJ1-4 and V is TRBV30; D is unresolved. V was pared by 3 bases and J by 7 bases, with 15 bases between. CDR1 and CDR2 from the germline V gene are GTSNPN and SVGIG (reference sequence). The CDR3 spans 14 residues. The CDR3 coding sequence is TGTGCCTGGAGCTTCGGACTCGGAGGTGAAAAACTGTTTTTT. This sequence encodes CAWSFGLGGEKLFF.

This clone was found a few times. V usage is TRBV19 and J usage is TRBJ1-5; perhaps TRBD1 as D (6 bases). CDR1 and CDR2 from the germline V gene are LNHDA and SQIVND (reference sequence). The CDR3 covers 16 residues. V shed 6 bases and J shed 0 bases, with 15 bases lying between them. The CDR3 nucleotides are TGTGCCAGTAGCACCATTCAAGGGGGTAGCAATCAGCCCCAGCATTTT. Translating gives CASSTIQGGSNQPQHF. Together with reference TRBV19 and TRBJ1-5, the CDR3 gives the full variable domain: DGGITQSPKYLFRKEGQNVTLSCEQNLNHDAMYWYRQDPGQGLRLIYYSQIVNDFQKGDIAEGYSVSREKKESFPLTVTSAQKNPTAFYLCASSTIQGGSNQPQHFGDGTRLSIL.

This clone was recorded a few times. V is TRBV7-9 and J is TRBJ2-1, with TRBD2 identical over 10 bases. This CDR3 has 15 amino acids. Germline CDR1 is SEHNR and CDR2 is FQNEAQ (reference sequence). Trimming removed 3 bases from V and 7 bases from J; junction bases left unmatched: 6. The DNA for the CDR3 is TGTGCCAGCAGCTTGGGTAGCGGGAGGTGGAATGAGCAGTTCTTC. Residues: CASSLGSGRWNEQFF.

This clone was found a few times. The CDR3 DNA reads TGTGCCAGCAGTTCCCCACAGGGTGTCGGCAATCAGCCCCAGCATTTT. Residues: CASSSPQGVGNQPQHF. The chain couples TRBV6-6 to TRBJ1-5, with a weak D call TRBD1 (6 bases). Looked up from germline, CDR1 is MNHNY and CDR2 is SVGAGI (reference sequence). Trimming took off 4 bases at V and 2 bases at J, with 15 bases between the two ends. The CDR3 sequence is 16 residues long.